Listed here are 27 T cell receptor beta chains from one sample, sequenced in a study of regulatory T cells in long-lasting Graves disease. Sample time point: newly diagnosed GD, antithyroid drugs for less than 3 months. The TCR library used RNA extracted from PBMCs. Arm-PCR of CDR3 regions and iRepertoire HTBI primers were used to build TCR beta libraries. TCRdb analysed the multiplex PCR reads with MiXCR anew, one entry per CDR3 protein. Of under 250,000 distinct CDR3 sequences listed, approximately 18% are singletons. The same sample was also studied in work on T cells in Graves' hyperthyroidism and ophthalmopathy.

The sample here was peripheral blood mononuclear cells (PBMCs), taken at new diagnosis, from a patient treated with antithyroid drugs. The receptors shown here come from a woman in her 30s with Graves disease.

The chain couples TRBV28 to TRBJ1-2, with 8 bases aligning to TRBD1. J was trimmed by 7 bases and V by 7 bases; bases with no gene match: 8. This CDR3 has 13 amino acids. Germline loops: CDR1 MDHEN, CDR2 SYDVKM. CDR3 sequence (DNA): TGTGCCAGCACCCTCGGACAGGGACGTGGCTACACCTTC. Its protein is CASTLGQGRGYTF.

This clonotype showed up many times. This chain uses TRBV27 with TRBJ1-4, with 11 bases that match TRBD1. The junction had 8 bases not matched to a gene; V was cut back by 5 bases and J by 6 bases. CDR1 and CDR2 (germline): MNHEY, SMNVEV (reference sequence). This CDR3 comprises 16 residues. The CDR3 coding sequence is TGTGCCAGCAGTCGGGACAGGGGGTTTCAATATGAAAAACTGTTTTTT. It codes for CASSRDRGFQYEKLFF.

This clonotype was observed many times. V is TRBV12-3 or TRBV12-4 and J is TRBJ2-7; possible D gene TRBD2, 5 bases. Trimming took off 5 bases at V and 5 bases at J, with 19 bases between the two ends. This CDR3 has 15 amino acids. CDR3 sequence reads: CASSMRDGRLDEQYF. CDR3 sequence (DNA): TGTGCCAGCAGTATGAGGGATGGACGGCTCGACGAGCAGTACTTC.

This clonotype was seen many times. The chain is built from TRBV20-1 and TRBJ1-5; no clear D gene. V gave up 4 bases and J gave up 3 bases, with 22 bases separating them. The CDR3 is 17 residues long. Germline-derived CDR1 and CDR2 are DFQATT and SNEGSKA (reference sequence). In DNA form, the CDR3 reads TGCAGTGCTATTCAGGCGTCCAACGCTCGCCCCAATCAGCCCCAGCATTTT. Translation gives CSAIQASNARPNQPQHF.

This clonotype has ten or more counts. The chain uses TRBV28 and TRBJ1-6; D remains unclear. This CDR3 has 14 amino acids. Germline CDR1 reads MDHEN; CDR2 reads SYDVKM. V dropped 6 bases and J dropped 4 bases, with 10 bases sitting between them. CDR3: CASSRGRYNSPLHF. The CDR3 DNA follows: TGTGCCAGCAGCCGAGGGAGGTATAATTCACCCCTCCACTTT.

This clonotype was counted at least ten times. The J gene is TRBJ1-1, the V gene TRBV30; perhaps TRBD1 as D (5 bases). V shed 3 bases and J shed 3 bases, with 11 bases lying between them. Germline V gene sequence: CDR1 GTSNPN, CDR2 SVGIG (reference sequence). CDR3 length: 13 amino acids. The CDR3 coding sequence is TGTGCCTGGAGATCCGGGACCTACACTGAAGCTTTCTTT. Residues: CAWRSGTYTEAFF. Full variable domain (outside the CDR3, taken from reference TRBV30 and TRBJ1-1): SQTIHQWPATLVQPVGSPLSLECTVEGTSNPNLYWYRQAAGRGLQLLFYSVGIGQISSEVPQNLSASRPQDRQFILSSKKLLLSDSGFYLCAWRSGTYTEAFFGQGTRLTVV.

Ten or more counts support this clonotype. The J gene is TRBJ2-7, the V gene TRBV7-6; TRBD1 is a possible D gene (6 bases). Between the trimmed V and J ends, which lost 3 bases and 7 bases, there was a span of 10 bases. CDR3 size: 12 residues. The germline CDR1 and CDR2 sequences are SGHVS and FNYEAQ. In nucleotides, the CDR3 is TGTGCCAGCAGCTTCTCCGGGACAGAGCAGTACTTC. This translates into CASSFSGTEQYF.

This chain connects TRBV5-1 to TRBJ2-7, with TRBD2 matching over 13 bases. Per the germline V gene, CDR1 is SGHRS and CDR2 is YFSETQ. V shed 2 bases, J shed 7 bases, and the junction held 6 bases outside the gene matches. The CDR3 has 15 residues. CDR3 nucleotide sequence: TGCGCCAGCAGCTTAGGACTAGCGGGAGTGGAGGAGCAGTACTTC. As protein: CASSLGLAGVEEQYF.

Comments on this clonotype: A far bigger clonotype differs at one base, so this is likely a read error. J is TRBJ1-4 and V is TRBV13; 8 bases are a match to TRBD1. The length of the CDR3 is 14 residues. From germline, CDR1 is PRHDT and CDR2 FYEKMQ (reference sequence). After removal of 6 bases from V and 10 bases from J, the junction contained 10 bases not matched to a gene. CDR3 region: CASSAGTGNVKLFF. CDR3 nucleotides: TGTGCCAGCAGTGCCGGGACAGGAAACGTAAAACTGTTTTTT.

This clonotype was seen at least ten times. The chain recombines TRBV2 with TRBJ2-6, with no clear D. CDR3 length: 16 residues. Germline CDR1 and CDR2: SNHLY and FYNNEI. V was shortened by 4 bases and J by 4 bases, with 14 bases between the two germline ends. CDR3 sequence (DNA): TGTGCCAGCAGTGTCGTTTCAACCTCGGGGGCCAACGTCCTGACTTTC. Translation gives CASSVVSTSGANVLTF. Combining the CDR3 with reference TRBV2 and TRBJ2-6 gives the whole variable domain EPEVTQTPSHQVTQMGQEVILRCVPISNHLYFYWYRQILGQKVEFLVSFYNNEISEKSEIFDDQFSVERPDGSNFTLKIRSTKLEDSAMYFCASSVVSTSGANVLTFGAGSRLTVL.

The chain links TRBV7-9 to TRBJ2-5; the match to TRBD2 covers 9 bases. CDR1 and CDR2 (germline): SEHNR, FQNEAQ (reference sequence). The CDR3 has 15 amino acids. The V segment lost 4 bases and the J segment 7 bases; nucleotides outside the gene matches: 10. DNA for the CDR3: TGTGCCAGCAGCTCTAGCGGGATCCAACCCAGGACCCAGTACTTC. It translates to CASSSSGIQPRTQYF.

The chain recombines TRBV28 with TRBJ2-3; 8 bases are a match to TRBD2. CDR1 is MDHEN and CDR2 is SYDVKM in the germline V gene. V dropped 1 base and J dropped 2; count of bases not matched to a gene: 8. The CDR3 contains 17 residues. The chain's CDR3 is CASSLFSGTRTTDTQYF. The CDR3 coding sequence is TGTGCCAGCAGTTTATTTAGCGGGACAAGGACCACAGATACGCAGTATTTT.

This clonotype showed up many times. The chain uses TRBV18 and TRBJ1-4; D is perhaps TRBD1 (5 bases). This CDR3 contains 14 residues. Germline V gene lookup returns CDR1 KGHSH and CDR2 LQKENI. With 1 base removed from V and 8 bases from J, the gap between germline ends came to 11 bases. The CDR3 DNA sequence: TGTGCCAGCTCACCACTAAGGGGTGGCGAAAAACTGTTTTTT. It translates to CASSPLRGGEKLFF.

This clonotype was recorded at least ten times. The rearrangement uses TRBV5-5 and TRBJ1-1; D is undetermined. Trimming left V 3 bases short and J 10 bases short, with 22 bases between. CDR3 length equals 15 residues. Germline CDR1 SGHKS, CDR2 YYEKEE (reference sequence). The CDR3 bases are TGTGCCAGCAGCTCGGATCTGTCCGGGCTCCGGGCAGCTTTCTTT. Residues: CASSSDLSGLRAAFF.

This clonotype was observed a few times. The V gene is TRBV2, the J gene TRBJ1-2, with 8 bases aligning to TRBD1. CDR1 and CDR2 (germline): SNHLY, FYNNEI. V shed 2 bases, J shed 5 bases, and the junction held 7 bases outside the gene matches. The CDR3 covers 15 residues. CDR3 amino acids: CASSETTGVGYGYTF. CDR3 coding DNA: TGTGCCAGCAGTGAAACGACAGGGGTCGGGTATGGCTACACCTTC.

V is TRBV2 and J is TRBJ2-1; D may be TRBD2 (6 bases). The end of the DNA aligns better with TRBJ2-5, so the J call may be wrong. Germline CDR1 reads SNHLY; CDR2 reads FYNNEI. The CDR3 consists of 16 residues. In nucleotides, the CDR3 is TGTGCCAGCAGCGAGCTGGACTACGAGGGACAAGAGACCCAGTACTTC. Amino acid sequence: CASSELDYEGQETQYF.

The CDR3 region is CAWRGDRREQFF. CDR3 coding DNA: TGTGCCTGGAGAGGGGACCGCCGGGAGCAGTTCTTC. The chain has TRBV30 and TRBJ2-1; D could derive from TRBD1 or TRBD2 (5 bases each). V was cut by 3 bases and J by 10 bases, with 13 bases left in between. Germline V gives CDR1 GTSNPN, CDR2 SVGIG (reference sequence). There are 12 residues in the CDR3. Based on the CDR3 plus reference TRBV30 and TRBJ2-1, the full variable domain is SQTIHQWPATLVQPVGSPLSLECTVEGTSNPNLYWYRQAAGRGLQLLFYSVGIGQISSEVPQNLSASRPQDRQFILSSKKLLLSDSGFYLCAWRGDRREQFFGPGTRLTVL.

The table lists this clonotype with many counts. The CDR3 nucleotides are TGTGCCAGCAGCCCCAACAGGGGCAGCACAGATACGCAGTATTTT. As protein: CASSPNRGSTDTQYF. The chain employs TRBV3-1 and TRBJ2-3; 7 bases fit TRBD1. V lost 4 bases and J lost 0; bases outside the gene matches: 4. The CDR3 is made up of 15 amino acids. Per the germline V gene, CDR1 is LGHDT and CDR2 is YNNKEL (reference sequence).

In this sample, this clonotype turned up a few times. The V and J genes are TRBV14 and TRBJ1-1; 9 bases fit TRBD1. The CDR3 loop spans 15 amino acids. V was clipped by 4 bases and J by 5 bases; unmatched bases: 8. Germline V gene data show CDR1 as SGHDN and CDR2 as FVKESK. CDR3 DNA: TGTGCCAGCAGCCCAACAGGGGGCAGGAGGACTGAAGCTTTCTTT. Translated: CASSPTGGRRTEAFF. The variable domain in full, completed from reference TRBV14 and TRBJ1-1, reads EAGVTQFPSHSVIEKGQTVTLRCDPISGHDNLYWYRRVMGKEIKFLLHFVKESKQDESGMPNNRFLAERTGGTYSTLKVQPAELEDSGVYFCASSPTGGRRTEAFFGQGTRLTVV.

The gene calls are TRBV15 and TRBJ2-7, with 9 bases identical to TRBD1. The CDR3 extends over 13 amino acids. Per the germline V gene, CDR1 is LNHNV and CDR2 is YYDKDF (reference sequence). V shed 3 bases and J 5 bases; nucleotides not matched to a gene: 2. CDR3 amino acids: CATSSRDRDEQYF. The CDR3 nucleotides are TGTGCCACCAGCAGCAGGGACAGGGACGAGCAGTACTTC.

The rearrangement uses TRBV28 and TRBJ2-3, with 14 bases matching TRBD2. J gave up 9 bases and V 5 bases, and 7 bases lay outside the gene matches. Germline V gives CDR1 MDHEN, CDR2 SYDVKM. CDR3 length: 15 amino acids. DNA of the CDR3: TGTGCCAGCAGTAGCCAGACTAGCGGGAGGGGCACGCAGTATTTT. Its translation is CASSSQTSGRGTQYF.

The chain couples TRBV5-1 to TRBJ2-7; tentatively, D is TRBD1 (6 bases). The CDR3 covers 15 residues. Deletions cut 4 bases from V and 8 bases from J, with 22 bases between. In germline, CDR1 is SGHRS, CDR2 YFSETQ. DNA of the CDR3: TGCGCCAGCAGCGAACCGACAGGATCTCCGCTCCAGCAGTACTTC. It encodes CASSEPTGSPLQQYF.

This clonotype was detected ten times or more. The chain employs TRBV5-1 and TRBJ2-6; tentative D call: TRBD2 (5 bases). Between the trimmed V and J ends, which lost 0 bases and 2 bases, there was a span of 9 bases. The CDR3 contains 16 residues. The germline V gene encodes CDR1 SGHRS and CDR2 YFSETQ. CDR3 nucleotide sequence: TGCGCCAGCAGCTTGGGACTATTGGCTGGGGCCAACGTCCTGACTTTC. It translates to CASSLGLLAGANVLTF.

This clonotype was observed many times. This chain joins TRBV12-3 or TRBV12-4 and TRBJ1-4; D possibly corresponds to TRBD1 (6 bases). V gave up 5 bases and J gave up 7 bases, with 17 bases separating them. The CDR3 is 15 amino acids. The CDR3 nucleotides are TGTGCCAGCAGTCCCCAATCCGGGACAACTGAAAAACTGTTTTTT. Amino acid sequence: CASSPQSGTTEKLFF.

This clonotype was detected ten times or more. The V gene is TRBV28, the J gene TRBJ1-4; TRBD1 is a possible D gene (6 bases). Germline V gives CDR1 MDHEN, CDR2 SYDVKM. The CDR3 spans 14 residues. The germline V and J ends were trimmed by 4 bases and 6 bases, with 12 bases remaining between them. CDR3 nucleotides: TGTGCCAGCAGTTCGTCAGGGGTATATGAAAAACTGTTTTTT. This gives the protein CASSSSGVYEKLFF.

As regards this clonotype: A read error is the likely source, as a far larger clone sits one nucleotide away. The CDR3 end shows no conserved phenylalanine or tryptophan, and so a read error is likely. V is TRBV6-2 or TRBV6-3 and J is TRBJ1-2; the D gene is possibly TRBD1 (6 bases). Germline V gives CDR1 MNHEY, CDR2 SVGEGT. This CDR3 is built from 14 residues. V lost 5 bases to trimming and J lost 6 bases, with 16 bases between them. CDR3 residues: CASSPRRGQNGYTS. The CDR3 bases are TGTGCCAGCAGTCCCAGGCGCGGACAGAATGGCTACACCTCC.

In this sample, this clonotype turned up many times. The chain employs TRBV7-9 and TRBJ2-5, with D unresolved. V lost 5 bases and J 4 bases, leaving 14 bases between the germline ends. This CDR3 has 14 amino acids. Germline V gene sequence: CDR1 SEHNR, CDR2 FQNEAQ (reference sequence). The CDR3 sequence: CASSARPFPETQYF. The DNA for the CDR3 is TGTGCCAGCAGCGCTCGCCCTTTCCCAGAGACCCAGTACTTC.